A selection of T cell receptor beta chains follows, all from one sample in a study of pediatric ulcerative colitis. Here immunoSEQ multiplex PCR was the method, and the copy in TCRdb shows in-frame clones only, minus some. Altogether tens of thousands of clones are present, about 90% being singletons, with the ten largest covering approximately 1.5%. The sample consisted of blood. These receptors were collected from a boy aged 5-17 years who was a control in a study of pediatric ulcerative colitis. Both conserved end residues are part of each CDR3. The D gene is left open where the match is weak. The size entry is marked missing in some rows and otherwise reads once, few, many or a size class.

TRBV5-4	TRBD1	few	TRBJ1-2	CASSLLEGADGYTF	TGTGCCAGCAGCTTGTTAGAGGGGGCGGATGGCTACACCTTC
TRBV28	TRBD1	-	TRBJ1-2	CASSSLGGTGGLYGYTF	TGTGCCAGCAGTTCCCTCGGGGGGACAGGGGGCCTCTATGGCTACACCTTC
TRBV7-2	TRBD1	-	TRBJ1-2	CASSPTGVPFGYTF	TGTGCCAGCAGCCCAACAGGGGTTCCGTTTGGCTACACCTTC
TRBV29-1	TRBD1	-	TRBJ2-5	CSLLTGEETQYF	TGCAGCCTATTAACAGGGGAAGAGACCCAGTACTTC
TRBV6-5	-	once	TRBJ1-1	CASRENTEAFF	TGTGCCAGCAGGGAGAACACTGAAGCTTTCTTT
TRBV27	-	-	TRBJ2-7	CASKGGFYEQYF	TGTGCCTCCAAGGGGGGGTTCTACGAGCAGTACTTC
TRBV29-1	-	-	TRBJ1-3	CSVVGGVFGNTIYF	TGCAGCGTGGTCGGGGGGGTTTTTGGAAACACCATATATTTT
TRBV9	-	-	TRBJ2-2	CASSVNRHGHTGELFF	TGTGCCAGCAGCGTAAATCGACACGGACACACCGGGGAGCTGTTTTTT
TRBV4-1	TRBD2	-	TRBJ2-7	CASSPIDSGTTTHPDYEQYF	TGCGCCAGCAGCCCGATCGACTCCGGGACTACCACACACCCTGACTACGAGCAGTACTTC
TRBV11-2	-	-	TRBJ2-3	CASSLSWGTDTQYF	TGTGCCAGCAGCTTATCCTGGGGCACAGATACGCAGTATTTT
TRBV9	-	few	TRBJ1-5	CASSVFGGRFDQPQHF	TGTGCCAGCAGCGTATTTGGGGGGCGATTCGATCAGCCCCAGCATTTT
TRBV6-1	-	few	TRBJ1-2	CASSEKGEDGYTF	TGTGCCAGCAGTGAAAAAGGAGAGGATGGCTACACCTTC
TRBV6-4	-	-	TRBJ2-3	CASSALPGADTQYF	TGTGCCAGCAGTGCCCTACCGGGGGCAGATACGCAGTATTTT
TRBV5-6	-	-	TRBJ2-1	CASTNFRDISYNEQFF	TGTGCCAGCACCAACTTCAGGGACATCTCCTACAATGAGCAGTTCTTC
TRBV9	-	-	TRBJ1-3	CASSPGDLGGNTIYF	TGTGCCAGCAGCCCCGGTGACCTTGGGGGAAACACCATATATTTT
TRBV28	-	-	TRBJ1-4	CASGEATNEKLFF	TGTGCCAGCGGGGAAGCAACTAATGAAAAACTGTTTTTT
TRBV7-3	TRBD2	-	TRBJ2-1	CASSLAGDRINEQFF	TGTGCCAGCAGCTTAGCGGGAGACCGTATCAATGAGCAGTTCTTC
TRBV2	-	-	TRBJ2-5	CASSEWVGETQYF	TGTGCCAGCAGTGAATGGGTGGGGGAGACCCAGTACTTC
TRBV19	TRBD2	-	TRBJ2-7	CASPRLAGCDEQYF	TGTGCCAGTCCCAGACTAGCGGGGTGTGACGAGCAGTACTTC
TRBV9	TRBD2	-	TRBJ2-3	CASSVDLAGADTQYF	TGTGCCAGCAGCGTAGATTTAGCGGGAGCAGATACGCAGTATTTT
TRBV5-4	TRBD1	-	TRBJ1-6	CASSFVQGPSSYNSPLHF	TGTGCCAGCAGCTTCGTACAGGGGCCTAGCTCCTATAATTCACCCCTCCACTTT
TRBV18	-	-	TRBJ2-5	CASSLSYSQETQYF	TGTGCCAGCTCACTATCCTACAGCCAAGAGACCCAGTACTTC
TRBV2	-	-	TRBJ2-5	CASRRSSDQETQYF	TGTGCCAGCAGAAGGTCTAGCGACCAAGAGACCCAGTACTTC
TRBV5-1	TRBD1	few	TRBJ1-2	CASKSVVDLGQGYTF	TGCGCCAGCAAGAGTGTCGTCGATTTGGGACAGGGCTACACCTTC
TRBV28	TRBD2	-	TRBJ2-3	CASKPPGLAGDTDTQYF	TGTGCCAGCAAACCCCCCGGACTAGCGGGAGACACAGATACGCAGTATTTT
TRBV18	-	-	TRBJ2-1	CASSPLLQAYNEQFF	TGTGCCAGCTCACCACTACTCCAAGCCTACAATGAGCAGTTCTTC
TRBV15	-	-	TRBJ2-7	CATSRDFRVARYEQYF	TGTGCCACCAGCAGAGATTTCAGGGTAGCAAGGTACGAGCAGTACTTC
TRBV28	-	-	TRBJ1-6	CASSLMPGAHSPLHF	TGTGCCAGCAGTTTGATGCCAGGGGCTCATTCACCCCTCCACTTT
TRBV7-9	-	once	TRBJ2-4	CASNINYGGGKNIQYF	TGTGCCAGCAACATAAATTACGGAGGGGGCAAAAACATTCAGTACTTC